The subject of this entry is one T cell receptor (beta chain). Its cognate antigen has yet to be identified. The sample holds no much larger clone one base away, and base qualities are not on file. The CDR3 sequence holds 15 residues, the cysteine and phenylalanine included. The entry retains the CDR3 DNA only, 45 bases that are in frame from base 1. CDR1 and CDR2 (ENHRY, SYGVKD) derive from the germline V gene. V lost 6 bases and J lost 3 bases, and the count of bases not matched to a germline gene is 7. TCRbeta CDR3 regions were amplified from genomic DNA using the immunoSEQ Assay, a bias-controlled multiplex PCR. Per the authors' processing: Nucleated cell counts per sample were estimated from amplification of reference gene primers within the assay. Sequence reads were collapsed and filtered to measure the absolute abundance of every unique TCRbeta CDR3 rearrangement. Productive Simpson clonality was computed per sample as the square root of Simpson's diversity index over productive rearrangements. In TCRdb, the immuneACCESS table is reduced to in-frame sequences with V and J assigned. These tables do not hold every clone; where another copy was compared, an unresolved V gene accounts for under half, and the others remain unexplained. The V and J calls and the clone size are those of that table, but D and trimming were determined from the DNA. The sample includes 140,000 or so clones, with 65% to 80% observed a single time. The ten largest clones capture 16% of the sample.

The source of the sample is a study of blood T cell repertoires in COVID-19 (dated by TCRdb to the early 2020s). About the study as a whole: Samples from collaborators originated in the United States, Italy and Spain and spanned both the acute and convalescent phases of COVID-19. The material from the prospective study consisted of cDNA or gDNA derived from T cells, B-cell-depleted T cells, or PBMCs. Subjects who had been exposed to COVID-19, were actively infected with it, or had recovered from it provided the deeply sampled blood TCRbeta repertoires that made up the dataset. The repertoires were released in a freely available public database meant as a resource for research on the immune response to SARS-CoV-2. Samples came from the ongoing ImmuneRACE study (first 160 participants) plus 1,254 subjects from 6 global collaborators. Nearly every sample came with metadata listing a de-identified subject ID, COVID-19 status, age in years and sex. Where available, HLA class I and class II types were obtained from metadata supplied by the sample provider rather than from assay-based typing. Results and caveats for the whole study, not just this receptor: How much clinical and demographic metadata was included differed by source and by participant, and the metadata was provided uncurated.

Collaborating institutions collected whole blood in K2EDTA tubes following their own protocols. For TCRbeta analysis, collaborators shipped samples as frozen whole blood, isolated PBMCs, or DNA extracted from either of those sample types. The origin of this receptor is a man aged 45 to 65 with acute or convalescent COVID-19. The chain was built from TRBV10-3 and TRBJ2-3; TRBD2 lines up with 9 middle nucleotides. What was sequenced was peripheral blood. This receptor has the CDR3 CAIRDGGGETDTQYF. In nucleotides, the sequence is TGTGCCATCAGGGATGGCGGGGGGGAAACAGATACGCAGTATTTT.